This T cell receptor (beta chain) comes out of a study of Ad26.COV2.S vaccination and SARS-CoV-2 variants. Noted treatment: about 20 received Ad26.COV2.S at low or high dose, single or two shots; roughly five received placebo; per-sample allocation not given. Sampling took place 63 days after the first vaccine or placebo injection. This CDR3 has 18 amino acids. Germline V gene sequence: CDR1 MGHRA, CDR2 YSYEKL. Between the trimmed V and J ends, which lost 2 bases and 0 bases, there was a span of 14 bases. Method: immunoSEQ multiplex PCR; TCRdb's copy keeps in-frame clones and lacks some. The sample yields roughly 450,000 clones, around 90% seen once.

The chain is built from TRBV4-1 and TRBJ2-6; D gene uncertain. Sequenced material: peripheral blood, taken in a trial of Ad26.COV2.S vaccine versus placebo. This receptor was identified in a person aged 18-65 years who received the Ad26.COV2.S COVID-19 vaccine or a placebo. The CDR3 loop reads CASSQRTTVYSGANVLTF. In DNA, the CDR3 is TGCGCCAGCAGCCAAAGGACGACTGTGTACTCTGGGGCCAACGTCCTGACTTTC.